This entry describes one TCR delta chain. Given a far larger clone just one base away, this is likely a sequencing read error. The sample is drawn from a study of gamma-delta chains in newborns, infants, children. Looking at the study overall: Polyclonal expansion of innate γδ T cells after birth follows microbial exposure.

The germline gives CDR1 GEAIGNYY, CDR2 EKD. The CDR3 is made up of 17 amino acids. TCRdb reanalyzed the reads using CATT. The sample carries several thousand delta-chain clones, roughly 2.1% recorded once. This TCR was sampled from a child who was a newborn, infant or young child, either healthy, febrile or measles-vaccinated (not recorded which). Sequenced: blood. The gene calls are TRDV2 and TRDJ3, with TRDD3 as a possible D gene (6 bases). The CDR3 protein is CACDPTGSSRDTRQMFF. In nucleotides, the CDR3 is TGTGCCTGTGACCCTACTGGGAGCTCCCGGGACACCCGACAGATGTTTTTC.